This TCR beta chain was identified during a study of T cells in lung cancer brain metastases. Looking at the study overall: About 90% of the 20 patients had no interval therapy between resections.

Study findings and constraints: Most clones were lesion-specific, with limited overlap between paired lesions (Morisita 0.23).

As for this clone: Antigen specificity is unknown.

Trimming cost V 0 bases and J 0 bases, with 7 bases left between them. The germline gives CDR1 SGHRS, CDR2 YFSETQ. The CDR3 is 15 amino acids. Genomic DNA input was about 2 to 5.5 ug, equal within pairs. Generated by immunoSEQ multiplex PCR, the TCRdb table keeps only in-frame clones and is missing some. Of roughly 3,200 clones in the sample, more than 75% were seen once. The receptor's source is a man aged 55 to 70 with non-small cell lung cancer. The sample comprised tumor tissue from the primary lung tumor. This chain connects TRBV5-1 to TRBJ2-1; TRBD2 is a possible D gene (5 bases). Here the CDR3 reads CASSLAAGSYNEQFF. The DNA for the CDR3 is TGCGCCAGCAGCTTGGCCGCGGGCTCCTACAATGAGCAGTTCTTC.